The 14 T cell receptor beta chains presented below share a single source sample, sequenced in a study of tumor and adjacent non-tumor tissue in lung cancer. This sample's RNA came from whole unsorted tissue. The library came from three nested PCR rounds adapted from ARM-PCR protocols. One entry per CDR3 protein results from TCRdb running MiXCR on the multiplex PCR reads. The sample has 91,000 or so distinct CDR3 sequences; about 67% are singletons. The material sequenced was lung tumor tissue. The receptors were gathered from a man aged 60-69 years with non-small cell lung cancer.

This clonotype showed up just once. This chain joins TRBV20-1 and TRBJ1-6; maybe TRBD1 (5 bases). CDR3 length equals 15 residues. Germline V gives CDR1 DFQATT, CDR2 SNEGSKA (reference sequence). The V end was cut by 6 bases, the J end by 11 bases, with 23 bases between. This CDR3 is CSAREGDRVNPPLHF. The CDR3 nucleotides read TGCAGTGCGCGGGAAGGGGACCGCGTCAATCCACCCCTCCACTTT.

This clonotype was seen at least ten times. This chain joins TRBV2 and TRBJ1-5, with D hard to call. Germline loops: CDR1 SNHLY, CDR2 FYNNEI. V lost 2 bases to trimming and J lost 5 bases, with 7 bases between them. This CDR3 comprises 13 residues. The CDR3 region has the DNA TGTGCCAGCAGTGAAAACCTCGATCAGCCCCAGCATTTT. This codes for CASSENLDQPQHF.

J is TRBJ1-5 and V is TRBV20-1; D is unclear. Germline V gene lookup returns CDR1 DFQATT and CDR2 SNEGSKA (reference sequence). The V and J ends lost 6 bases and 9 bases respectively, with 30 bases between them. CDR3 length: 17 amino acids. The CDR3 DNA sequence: TGCAGTGCACATTCGCAGTGGGCCTCGTCCGATTATCTGCCCCAGCATTTT. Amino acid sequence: CSAHSQWASSDYLPQHF.

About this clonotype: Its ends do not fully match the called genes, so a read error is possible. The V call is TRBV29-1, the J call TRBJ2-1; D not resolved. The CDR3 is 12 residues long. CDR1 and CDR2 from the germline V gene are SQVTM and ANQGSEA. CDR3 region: CSVGLIGNEQFF. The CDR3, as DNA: TGCAGCGTTGGCCTTATAGGCAATGAGCAATTCTTC.

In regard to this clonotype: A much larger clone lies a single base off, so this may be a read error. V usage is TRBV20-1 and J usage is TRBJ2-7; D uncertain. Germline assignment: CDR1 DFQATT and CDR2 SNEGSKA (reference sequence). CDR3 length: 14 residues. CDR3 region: CIARDDRSTYEQYF. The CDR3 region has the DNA TGCATTGCTAGAGATGACCGGTCTACCTACGAGCAGTACTTC.

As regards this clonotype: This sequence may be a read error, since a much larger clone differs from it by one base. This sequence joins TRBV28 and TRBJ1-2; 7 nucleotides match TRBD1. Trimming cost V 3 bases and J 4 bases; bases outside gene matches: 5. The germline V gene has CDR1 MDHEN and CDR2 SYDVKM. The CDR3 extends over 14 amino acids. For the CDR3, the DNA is TGTGCCAGCAGTTTGGGGGGGACAGCCTATGGCTACACCTTC. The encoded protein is CASSLGGTAYGYTF.

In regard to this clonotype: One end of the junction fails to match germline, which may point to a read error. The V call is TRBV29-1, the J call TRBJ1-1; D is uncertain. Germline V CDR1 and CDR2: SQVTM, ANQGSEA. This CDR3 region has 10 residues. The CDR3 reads CSFLETGAFF. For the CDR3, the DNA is TGCAGCTTTTTGGAAACTGGAGCTTTCTTT.

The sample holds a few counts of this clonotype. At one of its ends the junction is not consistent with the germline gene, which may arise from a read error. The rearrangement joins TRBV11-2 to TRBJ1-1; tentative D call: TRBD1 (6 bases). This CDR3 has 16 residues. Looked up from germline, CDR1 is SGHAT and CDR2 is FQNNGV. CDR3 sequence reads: CAGSLVGGGMNTEAFF. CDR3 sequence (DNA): TGTGCCGGCAGCTTGGTAGGGGGGGGCATGAACACTGAAGCTTTCTTT.

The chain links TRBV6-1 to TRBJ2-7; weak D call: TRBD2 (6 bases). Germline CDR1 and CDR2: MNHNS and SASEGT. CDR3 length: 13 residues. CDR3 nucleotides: TGTCTCAGCAGTGAGGACTACTGGTCCGAGCAGTACTTC. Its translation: CLSSEDYWSEQYF.

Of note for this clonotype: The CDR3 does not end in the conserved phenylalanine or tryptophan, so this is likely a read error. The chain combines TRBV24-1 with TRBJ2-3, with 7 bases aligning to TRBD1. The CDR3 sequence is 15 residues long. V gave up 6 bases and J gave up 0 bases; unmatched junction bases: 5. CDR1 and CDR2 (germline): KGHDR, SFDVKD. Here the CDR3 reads CATSWSRGSTDTQYI. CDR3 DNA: TGTGCCACCAGTTGGAGCAGGGGGAGCACAGATACGCAGTATATT.

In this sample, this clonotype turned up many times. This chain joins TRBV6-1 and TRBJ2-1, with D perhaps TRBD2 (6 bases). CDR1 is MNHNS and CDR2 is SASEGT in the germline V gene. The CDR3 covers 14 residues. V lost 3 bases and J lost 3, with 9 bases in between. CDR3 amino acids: CASSEGGNYNEQFF. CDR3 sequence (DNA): TGTGCCAGCAGTGAGGGGGGTAACTACAATGAGCAGTTCTTC.

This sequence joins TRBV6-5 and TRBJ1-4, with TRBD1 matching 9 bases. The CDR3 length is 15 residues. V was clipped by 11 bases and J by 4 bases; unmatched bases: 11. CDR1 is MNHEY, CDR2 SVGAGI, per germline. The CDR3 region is CADSYAGQGNEKLFF. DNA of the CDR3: TGTGCCGACAGCTACGCGGGACAGGGTAATGAAAAACTGTTTTTT.

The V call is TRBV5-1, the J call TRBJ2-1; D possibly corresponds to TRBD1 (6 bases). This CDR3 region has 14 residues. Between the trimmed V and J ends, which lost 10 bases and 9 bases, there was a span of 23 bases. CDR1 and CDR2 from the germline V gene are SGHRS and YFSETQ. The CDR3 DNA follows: TGCGCCGGCGGCTTGGCTGTGGGGGCGAGTGAGCAGTTCTTC. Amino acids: CAGGLAVGASEQFF.

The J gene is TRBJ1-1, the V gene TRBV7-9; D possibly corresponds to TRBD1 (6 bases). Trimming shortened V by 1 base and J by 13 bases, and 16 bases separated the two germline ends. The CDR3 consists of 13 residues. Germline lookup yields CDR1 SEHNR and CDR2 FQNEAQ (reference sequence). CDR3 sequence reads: CASSLGGTGKVFF. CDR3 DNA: TGTGCCAGCAGCTTAGGAGGTACAGGGAAAGTTTTCTTT. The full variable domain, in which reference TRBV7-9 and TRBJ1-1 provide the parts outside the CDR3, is DTGVSQNPRHKITKRGQNVTFRCDPISEHNRLYWYRQTLGQGPEFLTYFQNEAQLEKSRLLSDRFSAERPKGSFSTLEIQRTEQGDSAMYLCASSLGGTGKVFFGQGTRLTVV.